Presented here are 9 T cell receptor beta chains from one specimen sequenced in a study of identical twins. Each CDR3 protein is one row after TCRdb ran MiXCR on the 5' RACE reads. The sample contains 510,000 or so distinct CDR3 sequences, around 15% of which appear only once. This sample was shared with a second study, whose subject was yellow fever vaccine responses in identical twins.

The sequencing sample was made of CD4+ T cells sorted from blood. The receptor source for this set is a woman aged 18-29 years in good health.

This clonotype was counted at least ten times. The chain couples TRBV10-3 to TRBJ2-3, with 10 bases aligning to TRBD2. Germline trimming cut 6 bases from V and 5 bases from J; bases unmatched to any gene: 2. Per the germline V gene, CDR1 is ENHRY and CDR2 is SYGVKD. The CDR3 is 13 residues long. The CDR3 region is CAIRGTSEDTQYF. The CDR3, as DNA: TGTGCCATCAGGGGGACTAGCGAAGATACGCAGTATTTT.

This rearrangement joins TRBV3-1 to TRBJ2-7, with 13 bases lining up with TRBD2. The CDR3 has 16 residues. V shed 7 bases, J shed 2 bases, and the junction held 8 bases outside the gene matches. Germline loops: CDR1 LGHDT, CDR2 YNNKEL (reference sequence). CDR3 residues: CASTRSGTSGTYEQYF. The DNA of the CDR3 is TGTGCCAGCACCAGATCCGGGACTAGCGGGACCTACGAGCAGTACTTC.

In this sample, this clonotype turned up many times. The V and J genes are TRBV5-6 and TRBJ2-5; maybe TRBD1 (5 bases). V lost 2 bases and J lost 7, with 21 bases in between. Per germline, CDR1 SGHDT and CDR2 YYEEEE. This CDR3 spans 16 amino acids. This CDR3 reads CASSFSWTKEDGTQYF. The CDR3 DNA follows: TGTGCCAGCAGCTTTTCCTGGACAAAAGAAGATGGGACCCAGTACTTC. The full variable domain, completed using reference TRBV5-6 and TRBJ2-5, is DAGVTQSPTHLIKTRGQQVTLRCSPKSGHDTVSWYQQALGQGPQFIFQYYEEEERQRGNFPDRFSGHQFPNYSSELNVNALLLGDSALYLCASSFSWTKEDGTQYFGPGTRLLVL.

The sample holds a few counts of this clonotype. J is TRBJ1-1 and V is TRBV6-1, with TRBD1 matching over 8 bases. This CDR3 is 13 amino acids long. Losses at the gene ends were 6 bases for V and 7 bases for J; bases not matched to a gene: 7. Germline-derived CDR1 and CDR2 are MNHNS and SASEGT. This CDR3 is CASRPGGGGEAFF. The CDR3 DNA reads TGTGCCAGCAGACCAGGGGGCGGAGGTGAAGCTTTCTTT.

The V gene is TRBV10-3, the J gene TRBJ1-1; D not certain. Trimming removed 2 bases at V and 1 base at J, with 8 bases between. This CDR3 spans 14 amino acids. CDR1 and CDR2 from the germline V gene are ENHRY and SYGVKD. The CDR3 spells CAISEETGNTEAFF. In DNA form, the CDR3 reads TGTGCCATCAGTGAGGAGACGGGGAACACTGAAGCTTTCTTT.

This clonotype was detected a few times. This chain joins TRBV5-6 and TRBJ2-2; D is perhaps TRBD1 or TRBD2 (6 bases each). Germline CDR1 SGHDT, CDR2 YYEEEE. V dropped 3 bases and J dropped 8 bases, with 14 bases sitting between them. The CDR3 extends over 14 amino acids. The CDR3 DNA reads TGTGCCAGCAGCTGGCGGGACACCTTGGGGGAGCTGTTTTTT. It specifies CASSWRDTLGELFF.

The sample holds a few counts of this clonotype. V usage is TRBV12-3 or TRBV12-4 and J usage is TRBJ2-7; D possibly matches TRBD1 or TRBD2 (5 bases each). This CDR3 has 13 residues. Trimming stripped 6 bases from V and 6 bases from J, with 15 bases between. The CDR3 region has the DNA TGTGCCAGCAGCCGGGACCCCGAGCGCGAGCAGTACTTC. Its protein product is CASSRDPEREQYF.

There are many counts of this clonotype. This chain links TRBV7-3 with TRBJ2-1; 8 nucleotides line up with TRBD2. Trimming took 1 base from V and 8 from J; bases not matched to a gene: 13. The CDR3 consists of 17 residues. The germline V gene encodes CDR1 SGHTA and CDR2 FQGTGA. CDR3 region: CASSLNPVGSGTHEQFF. The CDR3 DNA reads as TGTGCCAGCAGCTTAAACCCCGTGGGTAGCGGGACCCATGAGCAGTTCTTC.

V usage is TRBV29-1 and J usage is TRBJ1-1; D gene uncertain. V shed 5 bases and J shed 0 bases, with 10 bases lying between them. The CDR3 extends over 13 amino acids. Looked up from germline, CDR1 is SQVTM and CDR2 is ANQGSEA. Here the CDR3 DNA reads TGCAGCGTTAACAGTGTAATGAACACTGAAGCTTTCTTT. Its protein product is CSVNSVMNTEAFF.